This passage covers 12 T cell receptor beta chains from one sample sequenced in a study of T cell responses to AZD1222 COVID-19 vaccine. Produced via immunoSEQ multiplex PCR; TCRdb's table is partial and in-frame only. The data contain 95,000 to 120,000 clones, 88% of them singletons. The sequencing here drew on peripheral blood, taken 28 days after the second AZD1222 dose. Source of these receptors: an adult who received the AZD1222 COVID-19 vaccine.

The rearrangement joins TRBV15 to TRBJ1-4, with a tentative D call TRBD1 (5 bases). The CDR3 is 14 amino acids. CDR1 is LNHNV and CDR2 is YYDKDF in the germline V gene (reference sequence). Trimming cost V 8 bases and J 7 bases, with 17 bases left between them. CDR3 coding DNA: TGTGCCACCCGGGCAGGGCCTCCTCCTGAAAAACTGTTTTTT. Its translation is CATRAGPPPEKLFF.

The rearrangement links TRBV7-9 to TRBJ2-5; TRBD1 agrees at 11 bases. Looked up from germline, CDR1 is SEHNR and CDR2 is FQNEAQ (reference sequence). This CDR3 has 16 amino acids. V was clipped by 3 bases and J by 3 bases; unmatched bases: 6. The CDR3 spells CASSLGTGGVKETQYF. As DNA, the CDR3 is TGTGCCAGCAGCTTGGGGACAGGGGGGGTTAAAGAGACCCAGTACTTC.

The chain carries TRBV19 and TRBJ2-5, with D perhaps matching TRBD1 (6 bases). This CDR3 comprises 14 residues. Trimming shortened V by 3 bases and J by 1 base, and 9 bases separated the two germline ends. CDR1 is LNHDA, CDR2 SQIVND, per germline (reference sequence). This chain's CDR3 is CASSMTGGQETQYF. The CDR3 region has the DNA TGTGCCAGTAGTATGACAGGCGGCCAAGAGACCCAGTACTTC.

This clone was picked up one time. The chain links TRBV7-9 to TRBJ2-3; D is possibly TRBD2 (6 bases). Germline assignment: CDR1 SEHNR and CDR2 FQNEAQ (reference sequence). The CDR3 has 17 residues. The V gene lost 2 bases and the J gene lost 0 bases, with 15 bases spanning the gap. CDR3 protein: CASSLPPAGISTDTQYF. In DNA form, the CDR3 reads TGTGCCAGCAGCTTACCCCCCGCGGGGATAAGCACAGATACGCAGTATTTT.

The V call is TRBV19, the J call TRBJ2-2; no definite D call. The CDR3 runs to 12 residues. Trimming removed 4 bases from V and 5 bases from J, with 5 bases in between. CDR1 and CDR2 (germline): LNHDA, SQIVND (reference sequence). The CDR3 coding sequence is TGTGCCAGTAGTACTACGACCGGGGAGCTGTTTTTT. It yields the protein CASSTTTGELFF.

This clone was counted many times. The same CDR3 can be traced to other DNA sequences in this sample. The J gene is TRBJ2-7, the V gene TRBV18; 7 positions agree with TRBD2. The CDR3 extends over 14 amino acids. Per germline, CDR1 KGHSH and CDR2 LQKENI. J was trimmed by 2 bases and V by 3 bases; bases with no gene match: 4. The CDR3 DNA reads TGTGCCAGCTCACCTCCGGGACTAACCTACGAGCAGTACTTC. Residues: CASSPPGLTYEQYF.

This chain joins TRBV5-4 and TRBJ2-1; D is undetermined. CDR3 size: 14 residues. Germline V gives CDR1 SGHNT, CDR2 YYREEE (reference sequence). V lost 1 base and J lost 4, with 9 bases in between. The CDR3 sequence: CASSLKLGYNEQFF. In nucleotides, the CDR3 is TGTGCCAGCAGCTTGAAGCTCGGGTACAATGAGCAGTTCTTC.

The V and J genes are TRBV28 and TRBJ1-6; TRBD1 matches at 8 bases. This CDR3 has 13 amino acids. V was clipped by 6 bases and J by 10 bases; unmatched bases: 5. The germline V gene has CDR1 MDHEN and CDR2 SYDVKM. In DNA form, the CDR3 reads TGTGCCAGCAGGGACAGGGTAGGATCACCCCTCCACTTT. It is translated as CASRDRVGSPLHF.

The V and J genes are TRBV25-1 and TRBJ1-1, with 7 bases identical to TRBD1. CDR3 length: 14 residues. Trimming removed 7 bases from V and 3 bases from J; junction bases left unmatched: 8. CDR1 is MGHDK and CDR2 is SYGVNS in the germline V gene. CDR3 coding DNA: TGTGCCAGCAAAGAGACAGGGATTCACACTGAAGCTTTCTTT. As protein: CASKETGIHTEAFF.

The chain recombines TRBV9 with TRBJ2-1; a weak D match, TRBD2 (5 bases). The ends were cut back, 7 bases at V and 4 bases at J, with 15 bases in the middle. Germline lookup yields CDR1 SGDLS and CDR2 YYNGEE. This CDR3 is built from 14 residues. The CDR3 nucleotides are TGTGCCAGCGGTAGAGTGGACTTTTACAATGAGCAGTTCTTC. Its translation is CASGRVDFYNEQFF.

The rearrangement uses TRBV5-1 and TRBJ1-2, with D possibly TRBD1 on 5 matching bases. This CDR3 is built from 12 residues. V dropped 1 base and J dropped 6 bases, with 7 bases sitting between them. Germline CDR1 and CDR2: SGHRS and YFSETQ. The CDR3 DNA reads TGCGCCAGCAGCTTGATGGGGGATGGCTACACCTTC. This sequence encodes CASSLMGDGYTF.

The chain has TRBV27 and TRBJ1-2, with 7 bases lining up with TRBD1. CDR3 length: 15 amino acids. Trimming at V came to 8 bases and at J to 1 base, leaving 10 bases not matched to a gene. The germline gives CDR1 MNHEY, CDR2 SMNVEV (reference sequence). CDR3 sequence reads: CASAGQVEDNYGYTF. The CDR3 DNA reads TGTGCCAGCGCTGGACAGGTCGAGGATAACTATGGCTACACCTTC.